This T cell receptor (beta chain) is from a study of blood T cell repertoires in COVID-19. Across the whole study: The origin of the acute and convalescent COVID-19 samples was the United States, Italy and Spain.

Assay used: immunoSEQ multiplex PCR; TCRdb lists only in-frame clones, some missing. The table records over 200,000 clones, approximately 89% of them present only once. The V gene end was trimmed by 5 bases and the J gene end by 4 bases; junction bases not matched to a gene: 7. The V gene's germline CDR1 is MNHEY and CDR2 SVGAGI. The CDR3 has 15 residues. This chain uses TRBV6-5 with TRBJ1-3; 8 bases are shared with TRBD1. Specimen: peripheral blood. This TCR was recovered from a woman between 45 and 65 years old with acute or convalescent COVID-19. This CDR3 is CASSPRTGSGNTIYF. DNA of the CDR3: TGTGCCAGCAGTCCCCGGACAGGGTCGGGAAACACCATATATTTT.